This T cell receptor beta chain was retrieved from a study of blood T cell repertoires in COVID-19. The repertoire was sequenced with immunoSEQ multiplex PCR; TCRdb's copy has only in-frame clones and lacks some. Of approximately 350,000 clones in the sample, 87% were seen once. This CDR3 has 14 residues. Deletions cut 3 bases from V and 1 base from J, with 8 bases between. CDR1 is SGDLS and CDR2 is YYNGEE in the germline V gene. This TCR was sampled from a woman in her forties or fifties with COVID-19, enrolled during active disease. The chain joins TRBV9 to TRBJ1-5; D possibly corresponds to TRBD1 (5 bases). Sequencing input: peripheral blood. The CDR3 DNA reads TGTGCCAGCAGCGAGGGGATAAGCAATCAGCCCCAGCATTTT. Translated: CASSEGISNQPQHF. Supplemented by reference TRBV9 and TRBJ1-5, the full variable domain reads DSGVTQTPKHLITATGQRVTLRCSPRSGDLSVYWYQQSLDQGLQFLIQYYNGEERAKGNILERFSAQQFPDLHSELNLSSLELGDSALYFCASSEGISNQPQHFGDGTRLSIL.